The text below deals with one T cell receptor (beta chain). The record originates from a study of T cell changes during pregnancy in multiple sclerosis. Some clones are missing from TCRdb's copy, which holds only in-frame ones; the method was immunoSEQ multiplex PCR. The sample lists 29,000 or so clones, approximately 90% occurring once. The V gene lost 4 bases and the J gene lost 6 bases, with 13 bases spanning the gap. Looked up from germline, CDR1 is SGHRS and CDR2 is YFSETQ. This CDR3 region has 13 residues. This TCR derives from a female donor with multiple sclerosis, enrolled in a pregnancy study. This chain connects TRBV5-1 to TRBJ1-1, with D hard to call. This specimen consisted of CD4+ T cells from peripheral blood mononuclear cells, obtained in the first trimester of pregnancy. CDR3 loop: CASSPRREAEAFF. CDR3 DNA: TGCGCCAGCAGCCCGCGTAGGGAGGCTGAAGCTTTCTTT.